Included here is one T cell receptor (beta chain) sequence, with context. Its matching antigen is unknown. Frozen-stored PBMCs produced roughly 2 micrograms of genomic DNA for TCR beta libraries. Germline CDR1 and CDR2: SGDLS and YYNGEE. This CDR3 comprises 13 residues. Trimming took off 0 bases at V and 8 bases at J, with 6 bases between the two ends. This entry belongs to a study of cytotoxic CD8 clonotypes in ibrutinib-treated CLL. Study-level information: Productive templates averaged roughly 270,000 per sample, and productive rearrangements 94,082.

Study outcomes and limitations: Pretreatment clonality was elevated relative to age-matched healthy donors and paralleled circulating CD8+ T-cell counts.

Investigators sought sequencing depths of between 1 in 200,000 and 1 in 1 million T cells. The data were produced by immunoSEQ multiplex PCR, yet TCRdb's version contains in-frame clones alone and is incomplete. The repertoire holds more than 300,000 clones, with approximately 80% as singletons. This sample comprised PBMCs, obtained before ibrutinib treatment. The TCR originated in a human donor with chronic lymphocytic leukemia. The rearrangement uses TRBV9 and TRBJ2-6; D remains ambiguous. The CDR3 DNA is TGTGCCAGCAGCGTAGCCGGGTCCAACGTCCTGACTTTC. Translation: CASSVAGSNVLTF.